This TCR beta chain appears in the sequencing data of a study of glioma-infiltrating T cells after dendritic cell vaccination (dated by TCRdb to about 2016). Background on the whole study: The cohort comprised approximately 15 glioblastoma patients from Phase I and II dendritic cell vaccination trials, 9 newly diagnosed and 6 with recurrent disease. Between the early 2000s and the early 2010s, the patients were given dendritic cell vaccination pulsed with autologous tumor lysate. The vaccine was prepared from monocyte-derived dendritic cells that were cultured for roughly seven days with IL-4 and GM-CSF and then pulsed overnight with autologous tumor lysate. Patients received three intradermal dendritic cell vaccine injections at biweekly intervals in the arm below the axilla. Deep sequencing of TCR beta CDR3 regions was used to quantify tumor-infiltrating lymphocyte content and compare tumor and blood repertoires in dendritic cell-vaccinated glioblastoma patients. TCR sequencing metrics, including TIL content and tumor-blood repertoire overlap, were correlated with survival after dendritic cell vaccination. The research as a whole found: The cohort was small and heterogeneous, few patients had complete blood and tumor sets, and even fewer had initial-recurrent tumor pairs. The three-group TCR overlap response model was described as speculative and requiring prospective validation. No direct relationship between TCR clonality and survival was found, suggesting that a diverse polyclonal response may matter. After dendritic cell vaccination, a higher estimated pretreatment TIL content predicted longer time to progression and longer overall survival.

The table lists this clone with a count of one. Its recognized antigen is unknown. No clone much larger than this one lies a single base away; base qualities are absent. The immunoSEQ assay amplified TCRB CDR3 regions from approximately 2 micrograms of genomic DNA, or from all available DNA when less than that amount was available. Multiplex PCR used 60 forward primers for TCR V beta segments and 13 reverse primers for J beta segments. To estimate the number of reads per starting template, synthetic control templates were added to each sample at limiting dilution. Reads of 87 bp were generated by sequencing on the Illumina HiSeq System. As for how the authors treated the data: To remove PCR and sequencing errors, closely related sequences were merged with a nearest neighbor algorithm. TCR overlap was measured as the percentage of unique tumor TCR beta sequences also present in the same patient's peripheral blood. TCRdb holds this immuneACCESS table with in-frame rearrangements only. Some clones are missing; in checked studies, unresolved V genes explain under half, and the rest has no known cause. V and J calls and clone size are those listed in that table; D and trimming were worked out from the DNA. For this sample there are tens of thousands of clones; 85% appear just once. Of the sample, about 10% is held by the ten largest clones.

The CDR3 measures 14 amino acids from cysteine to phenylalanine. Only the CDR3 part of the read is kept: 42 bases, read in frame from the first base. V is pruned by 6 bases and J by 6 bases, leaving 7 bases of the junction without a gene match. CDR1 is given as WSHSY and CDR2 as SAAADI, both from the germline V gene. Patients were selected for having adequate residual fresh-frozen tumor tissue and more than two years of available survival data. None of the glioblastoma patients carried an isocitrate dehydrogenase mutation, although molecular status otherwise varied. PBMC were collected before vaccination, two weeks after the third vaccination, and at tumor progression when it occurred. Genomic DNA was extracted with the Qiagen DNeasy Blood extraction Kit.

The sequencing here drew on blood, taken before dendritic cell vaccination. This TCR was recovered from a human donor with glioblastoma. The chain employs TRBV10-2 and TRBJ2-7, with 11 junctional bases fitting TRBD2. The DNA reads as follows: TGCGCCAGCAGAGAAATAGCGGGAGGGCGCGAGCAGTACTTC. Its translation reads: CASREIAGGREQYF.